These T cell receptor beta chains were read from a single sample in a study of untreated major depressive disorder. Using immunoSEQ multiplex PCR, the repertoire was profiled, and TCRdb retains in-frame clones only, with some absent. The repertoire holds tens of thousands of clones, with around 93% as singletons. What was sequenced was CD4+ T cells from PBMCs. The receptor set was obtained from a man under 40 in good health. CDR3s include the opening cysteine and the closing phenylalanine or tryptophan. The order of the fields is D gene, J gene, V gene, CDR3 protein, CDR3 DNA. A D gene is named only where the DNA matches it firmly.

D gene: TRBD1
J gene: TRBJ1-1
V gene: TRBV6-6
CDR3 protein: CASIEGQGWTEAFF
CDR3 DNA: TGTGCCAGCATTGAGGGACAGGGGTGGACTGAAGCTTTCTTT

D gene: .
J gene: TRBJ2-2
V gene: TRBV4-1
CDR3 protein: CASSQDRRRSNTGELFF
CDR3 DNA: TGCGCCAGCAGCCAAGATAGGAGGCGATCGAACACCGGGGAGCTGTTTTTT

D gene: TRBD1
J gene: TRBJ1-4
V gene: TRBV4-3
CDR3 protein: CASRDRGFTNEKLFF
CDR3 DNA: TGCGCCAGTAGGGACAGGGGGTTTACTAATGAAAAACTGTTTTTT

D gene: .
J gene: TRBJ1-3
V gene: TRBV6-5
CDR3 protein: CASLDSLSGNTIYF
CDR3 DNA: TGTGCCAGTCTGGACAGCCTCTCTGGAAACACCATATATTTT

D gene: .
J gene: TRBJ1-2
V gene: TRBV28
CDR3 protein: CASSFLVQRRGTGYTF
CDR3 DNA: TGTGCCAGCAGTTTCTTGGTCCAGAGGAGGGGAACAGGCTACACCTTC

D gene: .
J gene: TRBJ1-1
V gene: TRBV19
CDR3 protein: CASSSTPDLGTEAFF
CDR3 DNA: TGTGCCAGTAGTTCTACTCCCGATCTTGGCACTGAAGCTTTCTTT

D gene: .
J gene: TRBJ2-1
V gene: TRBV5-4
CDR3 protein: CASSLPGDNEQFF
CDR3 DNA: TGTGCCAGCAGCTTACCAGGGGACAATGAGCAGTTCTTC

D gene: TRBD1
J gene: TRBJ1-2
V gene: TRBV12-5
CDR3 protein: CARGGTGNYGYTF
CDR3 DNA: TGTGCTAGGGGGGGGACAGGGAACTATGGCTACACCTTC

D gene: .
J gene: TRBJ2-3
V gene: TRBV4-3
CDR3 protein: CASSQDYRDSTDTQYF
CDR3 DNA: TGCGCCAGCAGCCAAGACTACAGGGATAGCACAGATACGCAGTATTTT

D gene: .
J gene: TRBJ2-5
V gene: TRBV5-1
CDR3 protein: CASSLGTVQETQYF
CDR3 DNA: TGCGCCAGCAGCTTGGGGACAGTTCAAGAGACCCAGTACTTC

D gene: .
J gene: TRBJ1-1
V gene: TRBV10-3
CDR3 protein: CAISEGLNTEAFF
CDR3 DNA: TGTGCCATCAGCGAGGGACTGAACACTGAAGCTTTCTTT

D gene: TRBD2
J gene: TRBJ2-7
V gene: TRBV10-3
CDR3 protein: CAIGLAGKQYF
CDR3 DNA: TGTGCCATTGGACTAGCGGGAAAGCAGTACTTC

D gene: .
J gene: TRBJ1-3
V gene: TRBV6-1
CDR3 protein: CASALTGNAGNTIYF
CDR3 DNA: TGTGCCAGCGCCTTAACAGGGAATGCTGGAAACACCATATATTTT

D gene: .
J gene: TRBJ1-1
V gene: TRBV29-1
CDR3 protein: CSVDNTEAFF
CDR3 DNA: TGCAGCGTTGACAACACTGAAGCTTTCTTT

D gene: .
J gene: TRBJ1-5
V gene: TRBV30
CDR3 protein: CAWSRDLGGNQPQHF
CDR3 DNA: TGTGCCTGGAGTCGGGACCTGGGGGGCAATCAGCCCCAGCATTTT

D gene: .
J gene: TRBJ1-2
V gene: TRBV29-1
CDR3 protein: CSAQTQWGYTF
CDR3 DNA: TGCAGCGCCCAGACTCAGTGGGGCTACACCTTC

D gene: TRBD1
J gene: TRBJ2-2
V gene: TRBV5-1
CDR3 protein: CASSSAGQGVAGELFF
CDR3 DNA: TGCGCCAGCAGCTCGGCCGGACAGGGCGTCGCCGGGGAGCTGTTTTTT

D gene: .
J gene: TRBJ2-3
V gene: TRBV6-6
CDR3 protein: CASSFTVTDTQYF
CDR3 DNA: TGTGCCAGCAGTTTTACAGTTACAGATACGCAGTATTTT

D gene: .
J gene: TRBJ1-5
V gene: TRBV6-5
CDR3 protein: CASSYGAGPSGGPQHF
CDR3 DNA: TGTGCCAGCAGTTACGGGGCAGGGCCTTCAGGCGGGCCCCAGCATTTT